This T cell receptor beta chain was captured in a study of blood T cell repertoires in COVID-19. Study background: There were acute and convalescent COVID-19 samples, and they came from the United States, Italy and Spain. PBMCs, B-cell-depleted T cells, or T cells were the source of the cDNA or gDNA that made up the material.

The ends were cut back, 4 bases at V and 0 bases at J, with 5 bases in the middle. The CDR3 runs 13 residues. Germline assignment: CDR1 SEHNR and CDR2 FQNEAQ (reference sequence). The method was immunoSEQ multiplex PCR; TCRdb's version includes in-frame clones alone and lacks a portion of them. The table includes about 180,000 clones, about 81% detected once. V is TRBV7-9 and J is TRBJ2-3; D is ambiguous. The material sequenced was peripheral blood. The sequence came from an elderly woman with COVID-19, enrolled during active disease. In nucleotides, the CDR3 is TGTGCCAGCAGCTCGACTAGCACAGATACGCAGTATTTT. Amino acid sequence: CASSSTSTDTQYF.